What follows describes a single TCR beta chain. Antigen unknown. Amplified TCR beta CDR3 regions derived from RNA transcripts. Researchers ran a first-round RT-PCR on the TCR CDR3 using the HTBI primer set. TCRdb recomputed calls from the multiplex PCR reads with MiXCR, one row per CDR3 protein. The sample lists 300,000 to 400,000 distinct CDR3 sequences, less than 15% occurring once. The diagnoses drew upon clinical symptoms, serum thyroxine and TRAb, thyroid ultrasound and orbital computed tomography. Fresh peripheral blood, under 13 ml, was the source of the PBMCs. The data were obtained in a study of T cells in Graves' hyperthyroidism and ophthalmopathy. In germline, CDR1 is LGHNA, CDR2 YNFKEQ. CDR3 size: 19 residues. Trimming took 4 bases from V and 0 from J; bases not matched to a gene: 12. Regarding the study as a whole: Clonotypes that were expanded in thyroid above 0.001 mostly appeared in blood too.

The sequenced sample was blood. The sequence came from a woman aged 18-29 years with Graves' hyperthyroidism. The chain carries TRBV4-2 and TRBJ2-4, with 10 positions matching TRBD2. The CDR3 DNA is TGTGCCAGCAGCCCCTCCCCCGGGACTAGCGAACTAGCCAAAAACATTCAGTACTTC. The encoded protein is CASSPSPGTSELAKNIQYF.